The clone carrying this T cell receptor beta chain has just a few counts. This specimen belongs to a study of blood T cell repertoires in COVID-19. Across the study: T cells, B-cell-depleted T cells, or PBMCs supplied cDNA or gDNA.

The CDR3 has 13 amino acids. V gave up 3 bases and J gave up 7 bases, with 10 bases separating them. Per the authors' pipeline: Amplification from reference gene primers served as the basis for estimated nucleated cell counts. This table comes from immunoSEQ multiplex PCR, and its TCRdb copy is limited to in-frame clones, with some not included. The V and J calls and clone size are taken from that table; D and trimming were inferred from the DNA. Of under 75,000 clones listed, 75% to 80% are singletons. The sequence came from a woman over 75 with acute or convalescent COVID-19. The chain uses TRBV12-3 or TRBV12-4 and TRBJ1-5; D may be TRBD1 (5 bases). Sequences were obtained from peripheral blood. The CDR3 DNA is TGTGCCAGCAGTTTGACAGCTCAGCAGCCCCAGCATTTT. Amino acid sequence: CASSLTAQQPQHF.